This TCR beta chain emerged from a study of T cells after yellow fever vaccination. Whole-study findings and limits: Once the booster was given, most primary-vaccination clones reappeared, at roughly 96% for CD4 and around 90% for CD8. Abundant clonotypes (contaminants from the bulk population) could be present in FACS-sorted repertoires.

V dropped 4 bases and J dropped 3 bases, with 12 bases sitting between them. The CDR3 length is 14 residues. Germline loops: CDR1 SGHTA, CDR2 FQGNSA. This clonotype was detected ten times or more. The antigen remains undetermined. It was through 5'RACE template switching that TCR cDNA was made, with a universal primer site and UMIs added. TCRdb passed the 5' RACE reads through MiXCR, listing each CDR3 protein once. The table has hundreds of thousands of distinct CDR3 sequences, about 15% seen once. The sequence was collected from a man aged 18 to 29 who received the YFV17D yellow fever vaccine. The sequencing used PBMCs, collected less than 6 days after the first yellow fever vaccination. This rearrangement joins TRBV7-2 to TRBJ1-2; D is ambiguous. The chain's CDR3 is CASSSEQTDYGYTF. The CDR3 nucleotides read TGTGCCAGCAGCTCCGAACAGACGGACTATGGCTACACCTTC. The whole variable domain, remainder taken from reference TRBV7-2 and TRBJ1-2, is GAGVSQSPSNKVTEKGKDVELRCDPISGHTALYWYRQSLGQGLEFLIYFQGNSAPDKSGLPSDRFSAERTGGSVSTLTIQRTQQEDSAVYLCASSSEQTDYGYTFGSGTRLTVV.